This section outlines one T cell receptor (beta chain) sequence together with its context. This clone's antigen is unknown. The input lacks base qualities; no much larger clone sits a single base away. Other DNA sequences of this sample code for an identical CDR3. TCRbeta CDR3 regions were amplified from genomic DNA by means of the immunoSEQ Assay, a bias-controlled multiplex PCR. Per the source publication's procedure: Nucleated cell counts per sample were estimated from amplification of reference gene primers within the assay. To quantify the absolute abundance of each unique TCRbeta CDR3 rearrangement, sequence reads were collapsed and filtered. For each sample, productive Simpson clonality was calculated by taking the square root of Simpson's diversity index across productive rearrangements. TCRdb limited this immuneACCESS table to in-frame rearrangements with V and J called. A share of clones is missing; checked studies link under half to unresolved V genes, and the rest is unexplained. V, J and clone size are taken as reported in that table, and D and trimming were inferred from the DNA itself. The sample profile shows around 230,000 clones; approximately 82% of them were found once. Around 2.5% of the sample is held by the ten biggest clonotypes.

The source of the sample is a study of blood T cell repertoires in COVID-19 (dated by TCRdb to the early 2020s). General notes on the study: Samples covering the acute and convalescent phases of COVID-19 were provided by collaborators in the United States, Italy and Spain. The material from the prospective study consisted of cDNA or gDNA derived from T cells, B-cell-depleted T cells, or PBMCs. The dataset comprised deeply sampled blood TCRbeta repertoires from subjects exposed to, actively infected with, or recovered from COVID-19. A freely available public database, intended as a resource for researchers studying the immune response to SARS-CoV-2, is where the repertoires were released. The samples were drawn from the first 160 participants of the ongoing ImmuneRACE study and from 950 to 1,500 subjects provided by 6 global collaborators. Sample metadata almost always included a de-identified subject ID, COVID-19 status, age in years and sex. Where available, HLA class I and class II types were obtained from metadata supplied by the sample provider rather than from assay-based typing.

A second Seattle source provided samples from volunteer blood donors who had recovered from COVID-19. Whole blood was collected in K2EDTA tubes by collaborating institutions according to the institutions' own protocols. Collaborator samples were shipped for TCRbeta analysis as frozen whole blood, isolated PBMCs, or DNA extracted from either sample type. CDR1 and CDR2, per the germline V gene (reference sequence), are LNHDA and SQIVND. The CDR3 numbers 14 residues from cysteine through phenylalanine. This entry keeps only the CDR3 DNA: 42 bases, framed from base 1. The germline ends are 11 bases apart after V is trimmed by 1 base and J by 7 bases. General study outcomes and caveats: Clinical and demographic metadata were provided uncurated, with the amount varying by source and participant.

The sequenced material came from peripheral blood. This receptor was identified in a man in his forties who had recovered from COVID-19. Recombination linked TRBV19 to TRBJ1-5; confidence is insufficient to name the D gene. The sequenced DNA is TGTGCCAGTAGTATAGCCCGGGGTCGACAGCCCCAGCATTTT. Its protein is CASSIARGRQPQHF.